These T cell receptor beta chains were read from a single sample in a study of blood T cell repertoires in COVID-19. Sequencing was performed with immunoSEQ multiplex PCR; in TCRdb, only in-frame clones are kept and a portion is missing. The table includes under 300,000 clones, about four fifths detected once. The specimen sequenced was peripheral blood. All receptors derive from a woman aged 60-75 years with active or convalescent COVID-19. The CDR3 runs from the conserved cysteine through the conserved F or W. A D gene is named only where the DNA matches it firmly. Clone size is not always given. Where it is, it says once, few, many or a class for expanded clones.

size	D	V	J	DNA	CDR3
-	TRBD1	TRBV7-2	TRBJ2-7	TGTGCCAGCAGCTTCTTCTCCGGGACAGGGCGCTACGAGCAGTACTTC	CASSFFSGTGRYEQYF
once	-	TRBV11-2	TRBJ2-2	TGTGCCAGCAGCTTTATAGACACCGGGGAGCTGTTTTTT	CASSFIDTGELFF
-	-	TRBV2	TRBJ1-5	TGTGCCAGCAGTGAAGAAACCCTACCTGGTCAGCCCCAGCATTTT	CASSEETLPGQPQHF
-	-	TRBV6-5	TRBJ1-2	TGTGCCAGCAGTTACACTGGCTATGGCTACACCTTC	CASSYTGYGYTF
-	TRBD2	TRBV6-5	TRBJ2-7	TGTGCCAGCAGCGACCGGAAACGGGGAGGGAGGGAGCAGTACTTC	CASSDRKRGGREQYF
-	TRBD1	TRBV6-5	TRBJ1-3	TGTGCCAGCAGTTACTCGGGGACAGCGGGGGGCACCATATATTTT	CASSYSGTAGGTIYF
-	-	TRBV29-1	TRBJ1-2	TGCAGCGTTGAAGGAGGAGGGAAGACCTATGGCTACACCTTC	CSVEGGGKTYGYTF
-	TRBD2	TRBV10-3	TRBJ2-1	TGTGCCATCAGTGATAGCGGGGGGGCCGATAATGGGAATGAGCAGTTCTTC	CAISDSGGADNGNEQFF
-	-	TRBV6-1	TRBJ1-1	TGTGCCAGCAGTGAAAACCGCTATCTCACTGAAGCTTTCTTT	CASSENRYLTEAFF
-	TRBD1	TRBV18	TRBJ1-3	TGTGCCAGCTCACCACTACAGGGGGCTGTCAACACCATATATTTT	CASSPLQGAVNTIYF
-	-	TRBV7-8	TRBJ1-3	TGTGCCAGCAGCTTAAACGGCCCCCGGGGTGGAAACACCATATATTTT	CASSLNGPRGGNTIYF
once	TRBD2	TRBV6-2/TRBV6-3	TRBJ2-3	TGTGCCAGCAGTTACTCACGAACTAGCGGGGGGAGCACAGATACGCAGTATTTT	CASSYSRTSGGSTDTQYF
-	TRBD2	TRBV9	TRBJ2-1	TGTGCCAGCAGCGTAGCTAGCGGGGATTGGAATGAGCAGTTCTTC	CASSVASGDWNEQFF
-	-	TRBV6-5	TRBJ2-1	TGTGCCAGCAGTTCCCCGTCCGACAAATCCGTCGATGAGCAGTTCTTC	CASSSPSDKSVDEQFF
-	TRBD1	TRBV7-9	TRBJ1-2	TGTGCCAGCAGACCCGGGACAGCGGGTATTTATGGCTACACCTTC	CASRPGTAGIYGYTF
-	TRBD1	TRBV6-1	TRBJ1-6	TGTGCCAGCAGTGAGGGCGACAGGGGGGTTTCACCCCTCCACTTT	CASSEGDRGVSPLHF
-	-	TRBV27	TRBJ1-1	TGTGCCAGCAGTTTTGCAGGGGTTAACACTGAAGCTTTCTTT	CASSFAGVNTEAFF
-	-	TRBV18	TRBJ1-1	TGTGCCAGCTCACCACGTAGCATGGCGGGATCCCCGGACACTGAAGCTTTCTTT	CASSPRSMAGSPDTEAFF
-	TRBD1	TRBV6-5	TRBJ1-1	TGTGCCAGCAGACGCGACAGGGGGCAGGCCACTGAAGCTTTCTTT	CASRRDRGQATEAFF
once	TRBD1	TRBV12-3/TRBV12-4	TRBJ2-3	TGTGCCAGCAGCTCGACAGGGCCAGATACGCAGTATTTT	CASSSTGPDTQYF
few	TRBD1	TRBV9	TRBJ1-2	TGTGCCAGCAGCGGCTCACAGGGGTGGGGTGGCTACACCTTC	CASSGSQGWGGYTF
-	TRBD1	TRBV6-5	TRBJ1-1	TGTGCCAGCAGTCAGGACAGGGGGGACACTGAAGCTTTCTTT	CASSQDRGDTEAFF
once	TRBD1	TRBV6-2/TRBV6-3	TRBJ1-4	TGTGCCAGCAGTTACCGCGACAGGGTGGGCGAAAAACTGTTTTTT	CASSYRDRVGEKLFF
-	-	TRBV27	TRBJ1-6	TGTGCCAGCAGTTTAGGGGCAAATTCACCCCTCCACTTT	CASSLGANSPLHF
few	-	TRBV30	TRBJ1-2	TGTGCCTGGACGTCTATCCCCCCGGGAGGGACCTATGGCTACACCTTC	CAWTSIPPGGTYGYTF
-	-	TRBV27	TRBJ1-5	TGTGCCAGCAGGCCTCGCGTCGGTCAGCCCCAGCATTTT	CASRPRVGQPQHF
-	TRBD2	TRBV3-1/TRBV3-2	TRBJ2-1	TGTGCCAGCAGCCAAATGTCCAGCGGGGGCCACCGCCCCCATGAGCAGTTCTTC	CASSQMSSGGHRPHEQFF
-	-	TRBV18	TRBJ1-1	TGTGCCAGCTCCGCAGGGAACACTGAAGCTTTCTTT	CASSAGNTEAFF
-	-	TRBV7-9	TRBJ2-5	TGTGCCCATTCCATTAACAGGGCTGGGAAGTTCACCCAGTACTTC	CAHSINRAGKFTQYF
-	-	TRBV2	TRBJ1-2	TGTGCCAGCAAACCGGACAGCCGTGGCTACACCTTC	CASKPDSRGYTF
-	-	TRBV19	TRBJ2-1	TGTGCCAGTACGAGGGGGGGGGACAATGAGCAGTTCTTC	CASTRGGDNEQFF
few	-	TRBV5-1	TRBJ1-2	TGCGCCAGCAGGGGGGGGCCGAACTATGGCTACACCTTC	CASRGGPNYGYTF
-	-	TRBV5-4	TRBJ2-7	TGTGCCAGCAGCTTAGGCAGGGAAAGGTACGAGCAGTACTTC	CASSLGRERYEQYF
-	-	TRBV12-3/TRBV12-4	TRBJ1-2	TGTGCCAGCAGTTTAGCAGTCGGGGGTGGCTACACCTTC	CASSLAVGGGYTF
-	-	TRBV7-2	TRBJ2-5	TGTGCCAGCAGCCCCTGGGCGGGGAGGCAAGAGACCCAGTACTTC	CASSPWAGRQETQYF
-	-	TRBV12-5	TRBJ1-1	TGTGCTAGTGGTTTGGTAGGGGGACCCACTGAAGCTTTCTTT	CASGLVGGPTEAFF
-	-	TRBV7-8	TRBJ1-2	TGTGCCAGCAGCTTAGGTCGGGGGGCGGACTATGGCTACACCTTC	CASSLGRGADYGYTF
-	-	TRBV6-5	TRBJ2-3	TGTGCCAGCAGTTATTTCCGGGGGGCGAGCACAGATACGCAGTATTTT	CASSYFRGASTDTQYF
once	-	TRBV28	TRBJ1-1	TGTGCCAGCAGTTTTCTGGCAGTGAACACTGAAGCTTTCTTT	CASSFLAVNTEAFF
-	-	TRBV30	TRBJ2-7	TGTGCCTGGAGTTCGGTTTCCTACGAGCAGTACTTC	CAWSSVSYEQYF
-	TRBD1	TRBV12-5	TRBJ1-4	TGTGCTAGTGGTGTCATACAGGGGCTACGGGAAAAACTGTTTTTT	CASGVIQGLREKLFF
-	-	TRBV6-5	TRBJ1-2	TGTGCCAGCAGGTCAGGTCTCTATGGCTACACCTTC	CASRSGLYGYTF
-	TRBD1	TRBV9	TRBJ2-5	TGTGCCAGCAGCGCGACAGGGTTTCAAGAGACCCAGTACTTC	CASSATGFQETQYF
-	TRBD1	TRBV14	TRBJ2-2	TGTGCCAGCAGCCTTCTCCGCGGGACAGGGGGCCGCGGGGTCGGGGAGCTGTTTTTT	CASSLLRGTGGRGVGELFF
-	TRBD2	TRBV9	TRBJ2-3	TGTGCCAGCAGCGTAGAGGCGGGGGGCACAGATACGCAGTATTTT	CASSVEAGGTDTQYF
-	-	TRBV3-1/TRBV3-2	TRBJ2-7	TGTGCCAGCAGCCAAGATACAGGGTACTACGAGCAGTACTTC	CASSQDTGYYEQYF
-	TRBD1	TRBV4-1	TRBJ2-1	TGCGCCAGCAGCCAAAACAGGGGCTACAATGAGCAGTTCTTC	CASSQNRGYNEQFF
few	-	TRBV19	TRBJ2-7	TGTGCCAGTACAGACTCCTACGAGCAGTACTTC	CASTDSYEQYF
-	TRBD1	TRBV10-2	TRBJ1-5	TGCGCCAGCAGGGCTGACCCCGACAGGGATCAGCCCCAGCATTTT	CASRADPDRDQPQHF
-	TRBD2	TRBV7-2	TRBJ2-3	TGTGCCAGCAGCTTTAAGACTAGCGGGGGATCCACAGATACGCAGTATTTT	CASSFKTSGGSTDTQYF
-	-	TRBV6-6	TRBJ1-3	TGTGCCAGCAGTCAGGACGGGGGCTCTGGAAACACCATATATTTT	CASSQDGGSGNTIYF
-	TRBD2	TRBV5-1	TRBJ2-1	TGCGCCAGCAGCTTGGACGGGGGGGCCGTTTCCTACAATGAGCAGTTCTTC	CASSLDGGAVSYNEQFF
once	-	TRBV23-1	TRBJ1-2	TGCGCCAGCAACAAACCGGGACTCAAGTATGGCTACACCTTC	CASNKPGLKYGYTF
-	-	TRBV28	TRBJ2-3	TGTGCCAGCGGGATCGGGGGTGGAACAGATACGCAGTATTTT	CASGIGGGTDTQYF
-	TRBD2	TRBV4-3	TRBJ2-6	TGCGCCAGCAGCCAAGCCGATATTGGGAGGGGTACTCGCTCTGGGGCCAACGTCCTGACTTTC	CASSQADIGRGTRSGANVLTF
-	-	TRBV21-1	TRBJ2-7	TGTGCCAGCAGCCTAGCCCTCGGACTAGCGGTACTTTCCTACGAGCAGTACTTC	CASSLALGLAVLSYEQYF